This T cell receptor beta chain was captured in a study of blood T cell repertoires in COVID-19 (TCRdb year 2020). In terms of the full investigation: Collaborator samples came from the United States, Italy and Spain and covered acute and convalescent phases of COVID-19. The samples were drawn from two sources: the first 160 participants of the ongoing ImmuneRACE study, and over 1,000 subjects contributed by 6 global collaborators. The sample metadata nearly always contained a de-identified subject ID, COVID-19 status, age in years and sex. Where available, HLA class I and class II types were taken from metadata supplied by the sample provider and were not determined by assay-based typing. The repertoires were made available in a free public database intended to serve as a resource for research on the immune response to SARS-CoV-2. The material from the prospective study consisted of cDNA or gDNA derived from T cells, B-cell-depleted T cells, or PBMCs. The dataset comprised deeply sampled blood TCRbeta repertoires from subjects exposed to, actively infected with, or recovered from COVID-19.

Broad study findings and their caveats: The amount of clinical and demographic metadata varied by source and participant and was provided uncurated.

The collaborating institutions used their own protocols to collect whole blood in K2EDTA tubes. Collaborator samples were shipped for TCRbeta analysis as frozen whole blood, isolated PBMCs, or DNA extracted from either sample type. Regarding this clone: Its binding antigen is unknown. No base-level quality is on record; no much larger clone is a single base apart.

TCRbeta CDR3 regions were amplified from genomic DNA by means of the immunoSEQ Assay, a bias-controlled multiplex PCR. The original pipeline was this. Nucleated cell counts per sample were estimated from amplification of reference gene primers within the assay. To quantify the absolute abundance of each unique TCRbeta CDR3 rearrangement, sequence reads were collapsed and filtered. For each sample, productive Simpson clonality was calculated by taking the square root of Simpson's diversity index across productive rearrangements. Here the immuneACCESS table is served through TCRdb, limited to in-frame sequences with V and J called. Missing clones are a known gap in these copies; in checked studies unresolved V genes cover under half, and the rest lacks a known reason. For V, J and clone size, that table is used; D and trimming come from the DNA. Here the sample has approximately 59,000 clones; about 81% occur a single time. The ten top clones hold around 14% of the sample.

The receptor was isolated from an elderly man with acute or convalescent COVID-19. The sequenced sample was peripheral blood.

The encoded CDR3 is CASSSTGADTQYF. The DNA is TGTGCCAGCAGCTCAACAGGGGCAGATACGCAGTATTTT. The V gene is TRBV7-9 and the J gene is TRBJ2-3; the junction holds 7 bases that match TRBD1. The germline V gene encodes CDR1 SEHNR and CDR2 FQNEAQ (reference sequence). The CDR3 runs 13 amino acids, cysteine and phenylalanine included. Just the 39-base CDR3 DNA is kept, in frame starting at base 1. Here V drops 4 bases and J drops 4 bases, and the junction holds 2 bases not matched to any gene.